The 22 T cell receptor beta chains below were found in one sample sequenced in a study of cytomegalovirus exposure and HLA in healthy donors. Profiled with immunoSEQ multiplex PCR; TCRdb holds only in-frame clones, not every one. The data contain some 250,000 clones, about 90% of them singletons. Sequenced: PBMCs. These receptors were taken from a woman in her 30s in good health and CMV-seronegative.

The chain links TRBV7-9 to TRBJ2-7, with 8 bases matching TRBD2. Germline values: CDR1 SEHNR, CDR2 FQNEAQ (reference sequence). The CDR3 runs 15 residues. J gave up 0 bases and V 5 bases, and 6 bases lay outside the gene matches. The CDR3 coding sequence is TGTGCCAGCAGCCCCCCGGGACTAGGCTCCTACGAGCAGTACTTC. As protein: CASSPPGLGSYEQYF.

J is TRBJ2-7 and V is TRBV6-5, with D possibly called TRBD1 or TRBD2 (5 bases each). V was trimmed by 5 bases and J by 0 bases, leaving 11 bases between them. Germline V gene sequence: CDR1 MNHEY, CDR2 SVGAGI. CDR3 size: 14 residues. The CDR3 sequence: CASSRFGGSYEQYF. The CDR3 DNA is TGTGCCAGCAGTAGGTTTGGGGGCTCCTACGAGCAGTACTTC.

This clone came up a few times. V is TRBV4-2 and J is TRBJ2-2, with D tentatively TRBD1 or TRBD2 (5 bases each). The ends were cut back, 5 bases at V and 1 base at J, with 14 bases in the middle. The CDR3 is 16 residues long. CDR1 and CDR2 from the germline V gene are LGHNA and YNFKEQ. This CDR3 is CASSSIGGENTGELFF. The CDR3 DNA follows: TGTGCCAGCAGCTCGATTGGGGGAGAGAACACCGGGGAGCTGTTTTTT.

This sequence joins TRBV4-2 and TRBJ2-7, with TRBD2 as a possible D gene (5 bases). Between the trimmed V and J ends, which lost 0 bases and 3 bases, there was a span of 12 bases. The germline V gene encodes CDR1 LGHNA and CDR2 YNFKEQ. There are 15 residues in the CDR3. The CDR3 bases are TGTGCCAGCAGCCAAGATAGAGCGGCTCACTACGAGCAGTACTTC. As protein: CASSQDRAAHYEQYF.

The J gene is TRBJ2-3, the V gene TRBV27; D remains ambiguous. This CDR3 comprises 11 residues. Looked up from germline, CDR1 is MNHEY and CDR2 is SMNVEV (reference sequence). V lost 6 bases and J 6 bases, leaving 7 bases between the germline ends. CDR3 sequence reads: CASSYSDTQYF. The CDR3 nucleotides read TGTGCCAGCAGCTACAGTGATACGCAGTATTTT.

This sequence joins TRBV5-3 and TRBJ2-2; no firm D call. TRBV5-3 is classed as an ORF, of uncertain function. V was cut by 0 bases and J by 8 bases, with 2 bases left in between. The CDR3 spans 11 residues. CDR3 amino acids: CARSLVGELFF. The CDR3 coding sequence is TGTGCCAGAAGCTTGGTAGGGGAGCTGTTTTTT.

The chain joins TRBV5-4 to TRBJ2-7, with 7 bases lining up with TRBD2. The CDR3 runs to 15 residues. Per germline, CDR1 SGHNT and CDR2 YYREEE (reference sequence). V shed 4 bases and J 1 base; nucleotides not matched to a gene: 8. The CDR3 nucleotides are TGTGCCAGCAGCACGGGACTACCTCGGTCCTACGAGCAGTACTTC. Translation gives CASSTGLPRSYEQYF.

The genes are TRBV6-1 and TRBJ2-5, with D maybe TRBD2 (7 bases). V lost 2 bases and J lost 5, with 15 bases in between. CDR1 MNHNS and CDR2 SASEGT come from the germline V gene. The CDR3 sequence is 15 residues long. The chain's CDR3 is CASSEMPGGRETQYF. The CDR3, as DNA: TGTGCCAGCAGTGAAATGCCGGGGGGCCGGGAGACCCAGTACTTC.

V and J are TRBV28 and TRBJ2-1; TRBD2 matches at 14 bases. The CDR3 consists of 15 residues. Germline assignment: CDR1 MDHEN and CDR2 SYDVKM. V lost 4 bases and J lost 7; bases outside the gene matches: 3. The CDR3 is CASSSGTSGSNEQFF. The DNA for the CDR3 is TGTGCCAGCAGTTCCGGGACTAGCGGGAGTAATGAGCAGTTCTTC.

The chain joins TRBV27 to TRBJ1-2; 8 nucleotides line up with TRBD1. V lost 5 bases, J lost 7 bases, and 6 bases stayed unmatched. The CDR3 extends over 13 amino acids. The germline V gene has CDR1 MNHEY and CDR2 SMNVEV (reference sequence). CDR3 loop: CASSKTGDFGYTF. DNA of the CDR3: TGTGCCAGCAGTAAGACAGGGGATTTTGGCTACACCTTC.

V usage is TRBV7-6 and J usage is TRBJ2-7; 8 bases line up with TRBD1. The germline CDR1 and CDR2 sequences are SGHVS and FNYEAQ. The CDR3 runs 15 residues. V shed 5 bases, J shed 3 bases, and the junction held 9 bases outside the gene matches. CDR3 sequence reads: CASSPIRDRYYEQYF. For the CDR3, the DNA is TGTGCCAGCAGCCCTATCCGGGACAGGTACTACGAGCAGTACTTC.

This clone came up once. V is TRBV6-5 and J is TRBJ2-7; 9 bases align to TRBD1. V gave up 5 bases and J gave up 4 bases; unmatched junction bases: 6. The CDR3 is 14 amino acids. The germline V gene encodes CDR1 MNHEY and CDR2 SVGAGI. CDR3 amino acids: CASSPTGGSYEQYF. The CDR3 coding sequence is TGTGCCAGCAGTCCCACAGGGGGCTCGTACGAGCAGTACTTC.

The gene calls are TRBV4-1 and TRBJ2-7; TRBD1 matches at 7 bases. V dropped 0 bases and J dropped 3; count of bases not matched to a gene: 8. CDR1 is MGHRA, CDR2 YSYEKL, per germline. The CDR3 length is 16 residues. The CDR3 protein is CASSQDPRAGGYEQYF. The CDR3 DNA follows: TGCGCCAGCAGCCAAGATCCCCGGGCAGGGGGCTACGAGCAGTACTTC.

The rearrangement links TRBV7-8 to TRBJ1-5, with unresolved D. Germline CDR1 and CDR2: SGHVS and FQNEAQ. The ends were cut back, 1 base at V and 6 bases at J, with 16 bases in the middle. This CDR3 comprises 16 residues. CDR3 nucleotides: TGTGCCAGCAGCTTAGGAGTTAGGATGGGGTTTCAGCCCCAGCATTTT. This codes for CASSLGVRMGFQPQHF.

The rearrangement uses TRBV29-1 and TRBJ1-3; D is unclear. The CDR3 runs to 13 residues. Germline CDR1 and CDR2: SQVTM and ANQGSEA. V was clipped by 5 bases and J by 0 bases, with 8 bases between them. CDR3 residues: CSVISLSGNTIYF. CDR3 DNA: TGCAGCGTTATCTCCCTCTCTGGAAACACCATATATTTT. Drawing the rest from reference TRBV29-1 and TRBJ1-3, the complete variable domain is SAVISQKPSRDICQRGTSLTIQCQVDSQVTMMFWYRQQPGQSLTLIATANQGSEATYESGFVIDKFPISRPNLTFSTLTVSNMSPEDSSIYLCSVISLSGNTIYFGEGSWLTVV.

The J gene is TRBJ2-6, the V gene TRBV7-3; D is undetermined. Germline CDR1 is SGHTA and CDR2 is FQGTGA. The ends were cut back, 5 bases at V and 0 bases at J, with 8 bases in the middle. The CDR3 has 15 residues. CDR3 region: CASSKQSSGANVLTF. As DNA, the CDR3 is TGTGCCAGCAGCAAGCAAAGCTCTGGGGCCAACGTCCTGACTTTC.

The V and J genes are TRBV5-6 and TRBJ1-1; TRBD1 is a possible D gene (5 bases). CDR3 length equals 15 residues. With 3 bases removed from V and 0 bases from J, the gap between germline ends came to 12 bases. From germline, CDR1 is SGHDT and CDR2 YYEEEE. The CDR3 is CASSWGSRLNTEAFF. In DNA, the CDR3 is TGTGCCAGCAGCTGGGGGAGTAGATTGAACACTGAAGCTTTCTTT.

This clone was observed once. The CDR3 nucleotides are TGTGCCAGCAGCGTACGAGAGGGAGGGCAAAGCCTCGGGGAGCTGTTTTTT. It encodes CASSVREGGQSLGELFF. The chain combines TRBV9 with TRBJ2-2, with TRBD2 matching over 7 bases. The CDR3 sequence is 17 residues long. Trimming at V came to 1 base and at J to 7 bases, leaving 13 bases not matched to a gene. Germline V gene sequence: CDR1 SGDLS, CDR2 YYNGEE.

This clone occurred once. The chain links TRBV14 to TRBJ2-5, with 7 bases aligning to TRBD1. The CDR3 sequence is 16 residues long. V lost 2 bases, J lost 0 bases, and 6 bases stayed unmatched. The germline CDR1 and CDR2 sequences are SGHDN and FVKESK. The CDR3 nucleotides are TGTGCCAGCAGCCAAAGGGGGCTAGGACACCAAGAGACCCAGTACTTC. This codes for CASSQRGLGHQETQYF.

The V gene is TRBV6-1, the J gene TRBJ2-7, with TRBD2 matching over 13 bases. This CDR3 region has 15 residues. Germline trimming cut 6 bases from V and 4 bases from J; bases unmatched to any gene: 6. Germline CDR1 is MNHNS and CDR2 is SASEGT. CDR3 DNA sequence: TGTGCCAGCAGGGCCCGGACTAGCGGGAGTTACGAGCAGTACTTC. It specifies CASRARTSGSYEQYF.

The chain carries TRBV25-1 and TRBJ1-1; D call uncertain. Trimming left V 3 bases short and J 4 bases short, with 9 bases between. There are 13 residues in the CDR3. The germline V gene has CDR1 MGHDK and CDR2 SYGVNS. CDR3 amino acids: CASSELGSTEAFF. In nucleotides, the CDR3 is TGTGCCAGCAGTGAGTTGGGAAGCACTGAAGCTTTCTTT. Full variable domain (outside the CDR3, taken from reference TRBV25-1 and TRBJ1-1): EADIYQTPRYLVIGTGKKITLECSQTMGHDKMYWYQQDPGMELHLIHYSYGVNSTEKGDLSSESTVSRIRTEHFPLTLESARPSHTSQYLCASSELGSTEAFFGQGTRLTVV.

The V and J genes are TRBV28 and TRBJ2-7; D remains ambiguous. This CDR3 has 15 residues. V was trimmed by 0 bases and J by 7 bases, leaving 16 bases between them. Per the germline V gene, CDR1 is MDHEN and CDR2 is SYDVKM. CDR3 in amino acids: CASSLWANFLREQYF. The CDR3 DNA reads TGTGCCAGCAGTTTATGGGCTAATTTTTTACGTGAGCAGTACTTC.